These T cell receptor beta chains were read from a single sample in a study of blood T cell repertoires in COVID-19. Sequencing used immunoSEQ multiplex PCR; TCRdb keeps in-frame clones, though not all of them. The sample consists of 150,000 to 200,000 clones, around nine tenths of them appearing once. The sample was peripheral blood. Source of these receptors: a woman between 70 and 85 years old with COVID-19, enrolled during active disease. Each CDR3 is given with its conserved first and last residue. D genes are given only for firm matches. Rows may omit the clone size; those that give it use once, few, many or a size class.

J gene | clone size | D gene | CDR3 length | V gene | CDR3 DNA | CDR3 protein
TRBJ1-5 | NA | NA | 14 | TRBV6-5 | TGTGCCAGCAGTTACTCGCGGGTTAATCAGCCCCAGCATTTT | CASSYSRVNQPQHF
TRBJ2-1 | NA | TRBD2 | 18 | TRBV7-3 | TGTGCCAGCAGCACAACCGCCCAGGGACTACTCGGCTACAATGAGCAGTTCTTC | CASSTTAQGLLGYNEQFF
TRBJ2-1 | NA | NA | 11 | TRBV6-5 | TGTGCCACCGCTTCGAGCGATGAGCAGTTCTTC | CATASSDEQFF
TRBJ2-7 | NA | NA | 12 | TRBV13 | TGTGCCAGCAGTTCAGGGGCCTACGAGCAGTACTTC | CASSSGAYEQYF
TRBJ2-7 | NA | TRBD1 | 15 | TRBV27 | TGTGCCAGCAGTGACCTGGACAGGGGCTCCTACGAGCAGTACTTC | CASSDLDRGSYEQYF
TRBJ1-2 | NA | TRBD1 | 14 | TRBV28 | TGTGCCAGCAGTGTCGGACAGGGTGCCTATGGCTACACCTTC | CASSVGQGAYGYTF
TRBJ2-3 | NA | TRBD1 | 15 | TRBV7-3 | TGTGCCAGCAGCCCGATCGGGACAGGGGGAGATACGCAGTATTTT | CASSPIGTGGDTQYF
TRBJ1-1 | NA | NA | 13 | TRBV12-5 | TGTGCTAGTGACCCCGGACAGAACACTGAAGCTTTCTTT | CASDPGQNTEAFF
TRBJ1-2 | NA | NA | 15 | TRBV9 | TGTGCCAGCAGCTTCGGGGGTCCCTCTTCTTATGGCTACACCTTC | CASSFGGPSSYGYTF
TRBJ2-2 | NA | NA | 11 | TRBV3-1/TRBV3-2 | TGTGCCAGCAGGGGCTCCGGGGAGCTGTTTTTT | CASRGSGELFF
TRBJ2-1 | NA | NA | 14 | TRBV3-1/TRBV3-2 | TGTGCCAGCAGCCGACGGACCAGGGACAATGAGCAGTTCTTC | CASSRRTRDNEQFF
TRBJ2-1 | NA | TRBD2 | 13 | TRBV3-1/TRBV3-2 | TGTGCCAGCAGCCCTGGACTAGCGGGGGAGCAGTTCTTC | CASSPGLAGEQFF
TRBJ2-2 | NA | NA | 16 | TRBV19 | TGTGCCAGTAGTTTTCAAGCAGGACTCAACACCGGGGAGCTGTTTTTT | CASSFQAGLNTGELFF
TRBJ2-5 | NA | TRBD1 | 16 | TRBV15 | TGTGCCACCAGCAGCCAAACAGGGGGCTTCGGCGAGACCCAGTACTTC | CATSSQTGGFGETQYF
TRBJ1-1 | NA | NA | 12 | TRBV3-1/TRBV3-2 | TGTGCCAGCAGCTTCCAGACAGGTGAAGCTTTCTTT | CASSFQTGEAFF
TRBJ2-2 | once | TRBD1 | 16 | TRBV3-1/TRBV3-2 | TGTGCCAGCAGCCAAGGGACAGGGGATAACACCGGGGAGCTGTTTTTT | CASSQGTGDNTGELFF
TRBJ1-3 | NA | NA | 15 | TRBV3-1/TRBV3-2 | TGTGCCAGCAGCCAAGCGTTAGCTTCTGGAAACACCATATATTTT | CASSQALASGNTIYF
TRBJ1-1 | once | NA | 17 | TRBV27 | TGTGCCAGCAGTTCGTCGTGGGGAGGTAGCATGGACACTGAAGCTTTCTTT | CASSSSWGGSMDTEAFF
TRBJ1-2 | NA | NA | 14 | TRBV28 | TGTGCCAGCTATAAGGGGGGGAGGAACTATGGCTACACCTTC | CASYKGGRNYGYTF
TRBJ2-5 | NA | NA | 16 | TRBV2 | TGTGCCAGCAGTGAGAGGGGGACCCCTAGATTGGAGACCCAGTACTTC | CASSERGTPRLETQYF
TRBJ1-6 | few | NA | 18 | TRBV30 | TGTGCCTGGGTAAGGCACCCCCGTGGACGACTGAGGGATTCACCCCTCCACTTT | CAWVRHPRGRLRDSPLHF
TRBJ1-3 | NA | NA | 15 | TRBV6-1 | TGTGCCAGCAGTGAAGACCCGGGGTCTGGAAACACCATATATTTT | CASSEDPGSGNTIYF
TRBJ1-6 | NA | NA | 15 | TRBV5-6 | TGTGCCAGCAGCTCCCCGGCGGCAGAAAATTCACCCCTCCACTTT | CASSSPAAENSPLHF
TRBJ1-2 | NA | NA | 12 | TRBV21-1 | TGTGCCATTTCGACGCGGCTCTATGGCTACACCTTC | CAISTRLYGYTF
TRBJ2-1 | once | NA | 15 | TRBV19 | TGTGCCAGTCAAGGGCTAACTAGGGCGGAGGATGAGCAGTTCTTC | CASQGLTRAEDEQFF
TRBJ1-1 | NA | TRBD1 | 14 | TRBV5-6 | TGTGCCAGCAGAGGACAGGGGGCCACTTATGAAGCTTTCTTT | CASRGQGATYEAFF
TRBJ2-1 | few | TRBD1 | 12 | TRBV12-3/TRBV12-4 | TGTGCCAGCAGTTTAACAGGGGCTGAGCAGTTCTTC | CASSLTGAEQFF
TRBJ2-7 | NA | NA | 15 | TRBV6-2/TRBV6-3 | TGTGCCAGCAGTTACTTCGGAGTCCGAGGGTACGAGCAGTACTTC | CASSYFGVRGYEQYF
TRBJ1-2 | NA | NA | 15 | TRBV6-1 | TGTGCCAGCAGTGAAGGAACAGGAGCGAACTATGGCTACACCTTC | CASSEGTGANYGYTF
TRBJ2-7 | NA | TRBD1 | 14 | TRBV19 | TGTGCCAGTAGTCTCGGACAGGGTCCCTACGAGCAGTACTTC | CASSLGQGPYEQYF
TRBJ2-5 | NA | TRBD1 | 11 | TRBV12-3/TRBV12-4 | TGTGCCAGCAGCAGGGGGGAGACCCAGTACTTC | CASSRGETQYF
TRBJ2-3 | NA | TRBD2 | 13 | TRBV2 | TGTGCCGACAAAGCGGGGGGGCCAGATACGCAGTATTTT | CADKAGGPDTQYF
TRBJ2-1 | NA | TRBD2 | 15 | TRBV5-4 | TGTGCCAGCAGCCTGACTAGCGGGGGCTACAATGAGCAGTTCTTC | CASSLTSGGYNEQFF
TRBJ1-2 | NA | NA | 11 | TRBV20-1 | TGCAGTCCAGGTAGTACCTATGGCTACACCTTC | CSPGSTYGYTF
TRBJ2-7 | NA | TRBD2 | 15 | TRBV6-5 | TGTGCCAGCAAAACCGGGACTAGCGGTTCCTACGAGCAGTACTTC | CASKTGTSGSYEQYF
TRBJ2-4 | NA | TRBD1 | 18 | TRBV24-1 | TGTGCCACCAGTGGGGGGGACAGGGATTATCTAGCCAAAAACATTCAGTACTTC | CATSGGDRDYLAKNIQYF
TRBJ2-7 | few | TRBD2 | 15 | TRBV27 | TGTGCCAGCAGTTTTAGCGGGACTACCCCCTACGAGCAGTACTTC | CASSFSGTTPYEQYF
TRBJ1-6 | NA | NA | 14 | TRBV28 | TGTGCCAGCAATGGGGGGTCCTATAATTCACCCCTCCACTTT | CASNGGSYNSPLHF
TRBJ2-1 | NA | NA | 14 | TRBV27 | TGTGCCAGCAGTTCCCGGCAGGGGAACAATGAGCAGTTCTTC | CASSSRQGNNEQFF
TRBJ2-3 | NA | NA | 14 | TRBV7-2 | TGTGCCAGCAGCTTAGCACACAGCACAGATACGCAGTATTTT | CASSLAHSTDTQYF
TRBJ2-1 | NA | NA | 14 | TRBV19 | TGTGCCAGTGGGGCCTCCAGCTCCTACAATGAGCAGTTCTTC | CASGASSSYNEQFF
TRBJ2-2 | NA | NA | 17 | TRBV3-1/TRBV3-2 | TGTGCCAGCAGCCAGTCGAGAACGACCTCGGGCACCGGGGAGCTGTTTTTT | CASSQSRTTSGTGELFF
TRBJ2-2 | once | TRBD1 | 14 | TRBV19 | TGTGCCAGTATCAGGGACAGAAAAGGGGGGGAGCTGTTTTTT | CASIRDRKGGELFF
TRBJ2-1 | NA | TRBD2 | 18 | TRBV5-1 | TGCGCCAGCAGCAAAAAAATCTTACTAGCGGGAGGGTTCAATGAGCAGTTCTTC | CASSKKILLAGGFNEQFF
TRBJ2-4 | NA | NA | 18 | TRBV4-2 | TGTGCCAGCAGCCAAGAGGGGAGGCTACTAGGTCCCAAAAACATTCAGTACTTC | CASSQEGRLLGPKNIQYF
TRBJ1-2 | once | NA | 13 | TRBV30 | TGTGCCTGGAGTGTAGCCACCAACTATGGCTACACCTTC | CAWSVATNYGYTF
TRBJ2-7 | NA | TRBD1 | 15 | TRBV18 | TGTGCCAGCTCACTAGCCGAGACAGGGGGCGTCGAGCAGTACTTC | CASSLAETGGVEQYF
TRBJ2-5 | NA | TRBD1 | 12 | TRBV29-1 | TGCAGCGTTGGAGGGGGCGTAGAGACCCAGTACTTC | CSVGGGVETQYF
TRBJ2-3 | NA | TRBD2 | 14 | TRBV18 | TGTGCCAGCTCAGAGACTAGCGGGACAGATACGCAGTATTTT | CASSETSGTDTQYF
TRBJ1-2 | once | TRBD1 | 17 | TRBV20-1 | TGCAGTGCTAGTTCCGGGACAGGGGGCGGTCGAGGCTATGGCTACACCTTC | CSASSGTGGGRGYGYTF
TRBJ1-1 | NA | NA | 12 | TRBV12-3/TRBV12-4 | TGTGCCAGCAGCTCTAACCGAGATATGGCTTTCTTT | CASSSNRDMAFF
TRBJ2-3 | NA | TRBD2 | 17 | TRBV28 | TGTGCCAGCATCGGGACTAGCGTATCGCTTAGCACAGATACGCAGTATTTT | CASIGTSVSLSTDTQYF
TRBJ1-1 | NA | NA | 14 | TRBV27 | TGTGCCAGCAGTTTACTCGAAGGGGTTACTGAAGCTTTCTTT | CASSLLEGVTEAFF
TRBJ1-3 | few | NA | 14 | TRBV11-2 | TGTGCCAGCAGCTTAGCAATCACACAGAGCACCATATATTTT | CASSLAITQSTIYF
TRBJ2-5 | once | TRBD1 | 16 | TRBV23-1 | TGCGCCAGCAGTCAATCCCAGGGGGCGGTGGAAGAGACCCAGTACTTC | CASSQSQGAVEETQYF
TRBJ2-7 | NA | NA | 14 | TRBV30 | TGTGCCTGGAGTGTAGGGGTTATTTCATATGGGCAGTACTTC | CAWSVGVISYGQYF
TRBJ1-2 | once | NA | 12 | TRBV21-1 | TGTGCCAGCCCCAGGGGCAACTATGGCTACACCTTC | CASPRGNYGYTF